A single T cell receptor (beta chain) is shown here with its context. The data derive from a study of shared clonotypes between healthy human individuals. Deep level was the assay's run setting. Produced via immunoSEQ multiplex PCR; TCRdb's table is partial and in-frame only. This sample has about 2,100,000 clones, with about 92% found just once. This CDR3 comprises 16 residues. Between the trimmed V and J ends, which lost 0 bases and 4 bases, there was a span of 15 bases. The V gene's germline CDR1 is MNHEY and CDR2 SVGAGI. Terminally differentiated effector memory CD45RA+ cells were excluded by CCR7 positive selection of CD45RO-negative cells. The donor cohort consisted entirely of Caucasian adults residing in Nashville, Tennessee.

Material for sequencing was naive CD8+ T cells from PBMCs. The clonotype was recovered from a man younger than 35 in good health. Some clones in this sample may be carry-over from other donors' samples. This chain uses TRBV6-5 with TRBJ1-1; TRBD1 is a possible D gene (5 bases). Here the CDR3 DNA reads TGTGCCAGCAGTTACTCGATGATAGGGGAGCCCACTGAAGCTTTCTTT. This gives the protein CASSYSMIGEPTEAFF.